These 26 T cell receptor beta chains were all obtained from the same sample, sequenced in a study of blood T cell repertoires in COVID-19. Method: immunoSEQ multiplex PCR; TCRdb's copy keeps in-frame clones and lacks some. The sample has 110,000 to 150,000 clones, approximately 84% seen once; the top ten hold 1.9%. The specimen was peripheral blood. These receptors were collected from a woman in her fifties or sixties with acute or convalescent COVID-19.

This clone is a singleton in its sample. The chain uses TRBV21-1 and TRBJ2-7; the table calls TRBD2, which could not be checked here. TRBV21-1 is noted as a pseudogene. This CDR3 is built from 19 residues. CDR3 sequence (DNA): TGTGCCAGCAGCGATAACGGTGAAAGAGTAGCGGGAGGGCCCTACGAGCAGTACTTC. It codes for CASSDNGERVAGGPYEQYF.

The chain joins TRBV19 to TRBJ1-2; D unresolved. The CDR3 sequence is 14 residues long. Germline values: CDR1 LNHDA, CDR2 SQIVND (reference sequence). V shed 2 bases and J shed 0 bases, with 7 bases lying between them. The CDR3 sequence is CASSISSTNYGYTF. The CDR3 DNA sequence: TGTGCCAGTAGTATAAGTAGTACTAACTATGGCTACACCTTC.

This chain uses TRBV7-9 with TRBJ1-2, with D tentatively TRBD1 (6 bases). V shed 6 bases and J shed 4 bases, with 15 bases lying between them. This CDR3 spans 14 amino acids. The germline CDR1 and CDR2 sequences are SEHNR and FQNEAQ (reference sequence). CDR3 bases: TGTGCCAGCAGATTGACAGGAGCTCCCTATGGCTACACCTTC. This codes for CASRLTGAPYGYTF. The full variable domain, with the rest looked up from reference TRBV7-9 and TRBJ1-2, is DTGVSQNPRHKITKRGQNVTFRCDPISEHNRLYWYRQTLGQGPEFLTYFQNEAQLEKSRLLSDRFSAERPKGSFSTLEIQRTEQGDSAMYLCASRLTGAPYGYTFGSGTRLTVV.

This sequence joins TRBV6-1 and TRBJ2-5, with 7 positions matching TRBD2. V shed 0 bases, J shed 5 bases, and the junction held 6 bases outside the gene matches. This CDR3 is 15 amino acids long. Germline CDR1 is MNHNS and CDR2 is SASEGT. CDR3 amino acids: CASSEALSGWETQYF. DNA of the CDR3: TGTGCCAGCAGTGAAGCGCTTAGCGGGTGGGAGACCCAGTACTTC.

The V and J genes are TRBV7-2 and TRBJ2-7; possibly TRBD2 for D (6 bases). From germline, CDR1 is SGHTA and CDR2 FQGNSA. With 5 bases removed from V and 2 bases from J, the gap between germline ends came to 13 bases. CDR3 length: 14 residues. The CDR3 loop is CASSPGGQPYEQYF. As DNA, the CDR3 is TGTGCCAGCAGCCCCGGAGGGCAGCCCTACGAGCAGTACTTC.

The genes are TRBV19 and TRBJ2-1, with a possible D match to TRBD2 (5 bases). The V end was cut by 3 bases, the J end by 4 bases, with 16 bases between. Looked up from germline, CDR1 is LNHDA and CDR2 is SQIVND (reference sequence). The CDR3 extends over 16 amino acids. CDR3 amino acids: CASSIKEGVVYNEQFF. The CDR3 DNA is TGTGCCAGTAGTATTAAAGAGGGAGTGGTTTACAATGAGCAGTTCTTC.

The V call is TRBV29-1, the J call TRBJ2-7, with 16 bases fitting TRBD2. CDR3 size: 16 residues. With V trimmed by 6 bases and J by 7 bases, 12 bases remained unmatched. Germline CDR1 and CDR2: SQVTM and ANQGSEA. The CDR3 sequence: CSVRVGLAGGPGEQYF. The CDR3 DNA is TGCAGCGTCCGAGTGGGACTAGCGGGAGGGCCTGGTGAGCAGTACTTC.

The chain links TRBV5-4 to TRBJ2-7; 15 bases are shared with TRBD2. Germline loops: CDR1 SGHNT, CDR2 YYREEE (reference sequence). V shed 4 bases and J 7 bases; nucleotides not matched to a gene: 3. The CDR3 extends over 14 amino acids. CDR3 sequence: CASSQGLAGGEQYF. CDR3 DNA: TGTGCCAGCAGCCAGGGACTAGCGGGGGGAGAGCAGTACTTC.

The chain carries TRBV7-9 and TRBJ1-2; possible D gene TRBD1, 5 bases. V was clipped by 5 bases and J by 10 bases, with 20 bases between them. The CDR3 covers 14 residues. Germline V lookup: CDR1 SEHNR, CDR2 FQNEAQ (reference sequence). CDR3 sequence reads: CASSNQGPPGDYTF. Here the CDR3 DNA reads TGTGCCAGCAGCAATCAGGGCCCTCCTGGAGACTACACCTTC.

V gene TRBV11-2 combines with J gene TRBJ1-1; D gene uncertain. Trimming cost V 1 base and J 5 bases, with 8 bases left between them. The CDR3 extends over 13 amino acids. The V gene's germline CDR1 is SGHAT and CDR2 FQNNGV. This chain's CDR3 is CASSLAAVTEAFF. In nucleotides, the CDR3 is TGTGCCAGCAGCTTAGCCGCGGTGACTGAAGCTTTCTTT.

In this sample, this clone turned up a few times. J is TRBJ2-2 and V is TRBV5-1, with 7 bases fitting TRBD2. Germline CDR1 SGHRS, CDR2 YFSETQ. Trimming at V came to 0 bases and at J to 3 bases, leaving 17 bases not matched to a gene. This CDR3 comprises 20 residues. CDR3 residues: CASSLEVTSNGDRDTGELFF. CDR3 bases: TGCGCCAGCAGCTTGGAAGTGACTAGCAACGGGGATCGGGACACCGGGGAGCTGTTTTTT. Combining the CDR3 with reference TRBV5-1 and TRBJ2-2 gives the whole variable domain KAGVTQTPRYLIKTRGQQVTLSCSPISGHRSVSWYQQTPGQGLQFLFEYFSETQRNKGNFPGRFSGRQFSNSRSEMNVSTLELGDSALYLCASSLEVTSNGDRDTGELFFGEGSRLTVL.

This sequence joins TRBV2 and TRBJ2-5; D gene uncertain. CDR1 is SNHLY, CDR2 FYNNEI, per germline. The CDR3 runs 14 residues. V was pared by 4 bases and J by 8 bases, with 17 bases between. The CDR3 coding sequence is TGTGCCAGCAGTGGAGGTCAAAACCCCGTTACCCAGTACTTC. Translation: CASSGGQNPVTQYF.

The rearrangement links TRBV28 to TRBJ2-3; weak D call: TRBD1 (6 bases). This CDR3 comprises 14 residues. The V gene lost 4 bases and the J gene lost 2 bases, with 10 bases spanning the gap. The germline CDR1 and CDR2 sequences are MDHEN and SYDVKM. CDR3 amino acids: CASSSTGITDTQYF. The CDR3 DNA follows: TGTGCCAGCAGTTCTACAGGGATCACAGATACGCAGTATTTT. Looking up the rest from reference TRBV28 and TRBJ2-3 gives the full variable domain: DVKVTQSSRYLVKRTGEKVFLECVQDMDHENMFWYRQDPGLGLRLIYFSYDVKMKEKGDIPEGYSVSREKKERFSLILESASTNQTSMYLCASSSTGITDTQYFGPGTRLTVL.

In its sample, this clone was seen once. This sequence joins TRBV28 and TRBJ2-4; 8 bases fit TRBD2. The CDR3 loop spans 12 amino acids. The trim removed 7 bases at V and 7 bases at J, leaving 3 bases unmatched. Looked up from germline, CDR1 is MDHEN and CDR2 is SYDVKM. CDR3 loop: CASTAGGNIQYF. The CDR3, as DNA: TGTGCCAGCACCGCGGGAGGCAACATTCAGTACTTC.

This chain joins TRBV5-1 and TRBJ2-7; 7 nucleotides align to TRBD2. From germline, CDR1 is SGHRS and CDR2 YFSETQ. The CDR3 extends over 13 amino acids. Germline trimming cut 4 bases from V and 2 bases from J; bases unmatched to any gene: 3. The CDR3 region has the DNA TGCGCCAGCAGCCCTAGCGGAACCTACGAGCAGTACTTC. Its protein is CASSPSGTYEQYF. The full variable domain, rest sourced from reference TRBV5-1 and TRBJ2-7, is KAGVTQTPRYLIKTRGQQVTLSCSPISGHRSVSWYQQTPGQGLQFLFEYFSETQRNKGNFPGRFSGRQFSNSRSEMNVSTLELGDSALYLCASSPSGTYEQYFGPGTRLTVT.

The CDR3 reads CASSLPWGGAGNEQFF. The CDR3 region has the DNA TGCGCCAGCAGCCTACCCTGGGGGGGCGCGGGCAATGAGCAGTTCTTC. J is TRBJ2-1 and V is TRBV5-1; possible D gene TRBD2, 7 bases. V shed 4 bases and J shed 6 bases, with 20 bases lying between them. This CDR3 is 16 amino acids long. Germline CDR1 SGHRS, CDR2 YFSETQ.

The sample holds one count of this clone. This chain joins TRBV21-1 and TRBJ2-7; the table's TRBD2 call for D was not verified on the DNA. TRBV21-1 corresponds to a pseudogene. The CDR3 extends over 14 amino acids. The CDR3 DNA reads TGTGCCAGCAGCAAGTTCTCCTTTTGCTACGAGCAGTACTTC. Its protein is CASSKFSFCYEQYF.

The genes are TRBV7-9 and TRBJ2-1; TRBD1 is a possible D gene (6 bases). Trimming took 8 bases from V and 5 from J, leaving 16 bases between them. Germline CDR1 SEHNR, CDR2 FQNEAQ (reference sequence). The CDR3 sequence is 14 residues long. CDR3 bases: TGTGCCAGCGGCGTGAGGGACACCCACAATGAGCAGTTCTTC. It translates to CASGVRDTHNEQFF.

CDR3 region: CASGAAREQYF. CDR3 nucleotide sequence: TGTGCTAGTGGGGCCGCTAGGGAGCAGTACTTC. The chain couples TRBV12-5 to TRBJ2-7; no reliable D call. Trimming removed 6 bases at V and 7 bases at J, with 10 bases between. This CDR3 region has 11 residues. The germline V gene has CDR1 LGHNT and CDR2 FRNRAP.

This chain joins TRBV12-5 and TRBJ2-7; D ambiguous. The ends were cut back, 6 bases at V and 5 bases at J, with 17 bases in the middle. The CDR3 sequence is 14 residues long. Germline CDR1 and CDR2: LGHNT and FRNRAP. In DNA, the CDR3 is TGTGCTAGTGGCCCTCGCCCCCGCGTGCACGAGCAGTACTTC. Its translation is CASGPRPRVHEQYF.

The chain employs TRBV6-4 and TRBJ1-6; weak D call: TRBD1 (6 bases). Germline V gene data show CDR1 as MRHNA and CDR2 as SNTAGT. CDR3 size: 14 residues. V was shortened by 4 bases and J by 6 bases, with 10 bases between the two germline ends. This CDR3 reads CASSAQGGNSPLHF. The CDR3 nucleotides read TGTGCCAGCAGTGCACAGGGTGGTAATTCACCCCTCCACTTT.

The chain is built from TRBV28 and TRBJ2-7, with unresolved D. Trimming stripped 3 bases from V and 2 bases from J, with 17 bases between. This CDR3 region has 16 residues. From germline, CDR1 is MDHEN and CDR2 SYDVKM. CDR3 sequence reads: CASSFFGSVLAYEQYF. CDR3 nucleotides: TGTGCCAGCAGTTTCTTTGGCTCAGTCCTAGCCTACGAGCAGTACTTC.

V usage is TRBV19 and J usage is TRBJ2-7, with 8 bases matching TRBD2. Losses at the gene ends were 8 bases for V and 5 bases for J; bases not matched to a gene: 17. CDR1 and CDR2 (germline): LNHDA, SQIVND (reference sequence). This CDR3 is built from 16 residues. This CDR3 is CASAYQAGAFGNEQYF. In DNA, the CDR3 is TGTGCCAGTGCCTACCAAGCGGGGGCGTTTGGGAACGAGCAGTACTTC.

The chain uses TRBV28 and TRBJ2-7; the D is unclear. CDR3 size: 14 residues. Germline V gene data show CDR1 as MDHEN and CDR2 as SYDVKM. V was shortened by 1 base and J by 2 bases, with 9 bases between the two germline ends. The CDR3 DNA sequence: TGTGCCAGCAGTTTATTTCCTACTCCCTACGAGCAGTACTTC. As protein: CASSLFPTPYEQYF.

This chain uses TRBV5-1 with TRBJ2-1; D is undetermined. The CDR3 is made up of 13 amino acids. Looked up from germline, CDR1 is SGHRS and CDR2 is YFSETQ. V was clipped by 0 bases and J by 10 bases, with 11 bases between them. CDR3 in amino acids: CASSLGRRSEQFF. Written as DNA, the CDR3 is TGCGCCAGCAGCTTGGGACGGCGGAGCGAGCAGTTCTTC.

This clone was recorded only once. This chain links TRBV5-1 with TRBJ1-1; 9 nucleotides line up with TRBD1. This CDR3 region has 17 residues. The ends lost 2 bases at V and 0 bases at J; junction bases unmatched: 8. CDR1 is SGHRS, CDR2 YFSETQ, per germline. The CDR3 DNA sequence: TGCGCCAGCAGCTTCGGGACAGGGAGGCAGGTGAACACTGAAGCTTTCTTT. This codes for CASSFGTGRQVNTEAFF.